This T cell receptor beta chain was identified during a study of beta chain features in type 1 diabetes. A few counts support this clone. The study reverse transcribed the entire isolated RNA, so it sequenced expressed TCRB transcripts. Assay: immunoSEQ multiplex PCR; the TCRdb copy retains only in-frame clones and omits some. The data show approximately 470,000 clones, around 28% seen once. Over 95% purity was reached by all sorted populations. Trimming stripped 8 bases from V and 5 bases from J, with 13 bases between. There are 12 residues in the CDR3. Germline-derived CDR1 and CDR2 are ENHRY and SYGVKD.

The sequence was collected from a man in his late teens or twenties in good health. The sequenced material came from naive CD4+ T cells from blood. V is TRBV10-3 and J is TRBJ2-7; D is unclear. The CDR3 nucleotides are TGTGCCATCGGCGCTGGGCTAGACGAGCAGTACTTC. It specifies CAIGAGLDEQYF.